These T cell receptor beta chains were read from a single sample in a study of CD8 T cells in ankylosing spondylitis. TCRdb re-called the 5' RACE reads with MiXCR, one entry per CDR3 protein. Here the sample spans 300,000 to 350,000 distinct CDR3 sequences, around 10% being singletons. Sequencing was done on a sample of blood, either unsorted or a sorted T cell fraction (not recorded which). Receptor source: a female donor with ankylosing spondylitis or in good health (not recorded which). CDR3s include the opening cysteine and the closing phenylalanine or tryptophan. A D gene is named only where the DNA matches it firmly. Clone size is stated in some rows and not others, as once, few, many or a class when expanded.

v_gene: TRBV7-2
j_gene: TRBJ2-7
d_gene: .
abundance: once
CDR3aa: CASSYGRYYEQYF
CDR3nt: TGTGCCAGCAGCTACGGACGGTACTACGAGCAGTACTTC

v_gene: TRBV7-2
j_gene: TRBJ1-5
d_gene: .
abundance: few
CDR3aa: CASSFGIGGDQPQHF
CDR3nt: TGTGCCAGCAGCTTCGGGATCGGGGGGGATCAGCCCCAGCATTTT

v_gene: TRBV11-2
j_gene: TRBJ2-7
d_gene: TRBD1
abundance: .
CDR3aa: CASSSGQKIYEQYF
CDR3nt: TGTGCCAGCAGCTCGGGACAGAAGATCTACGAGCAGTACTTC

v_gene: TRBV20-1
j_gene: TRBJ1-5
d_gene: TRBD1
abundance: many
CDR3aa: CSARIETGGFGNQPQHF
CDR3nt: TGCAGTGCTAGAATCGAGACAGGGGGATTTGGCAATCAGCCCCAGCATTTT

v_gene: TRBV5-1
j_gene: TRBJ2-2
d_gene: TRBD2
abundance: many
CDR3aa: CASSWASGSGELFF
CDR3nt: TGCGCCAGCAGCTGGGCTAGCGGATCCGGGGAGCTGTTTTTT

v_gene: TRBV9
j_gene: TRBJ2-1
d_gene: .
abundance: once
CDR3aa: CASSVRRTGNEQFF
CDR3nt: TGTGCCAGCAGCGTGAGACGAACTGGTAATGAGCAGTTCTTC

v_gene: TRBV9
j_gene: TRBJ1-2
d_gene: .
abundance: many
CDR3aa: CASSPGASLYGYTF
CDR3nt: TGTGCCAGCAGCCCAGGGGCCAGCCTCTATGGCTACACCTTC

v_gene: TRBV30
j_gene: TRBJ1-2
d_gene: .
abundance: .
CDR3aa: CAWGTLTF
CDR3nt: TGTGCCTGGGGGACCCTCACCTTC

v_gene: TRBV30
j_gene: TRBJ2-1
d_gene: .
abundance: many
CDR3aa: CASMADSYNEQFF
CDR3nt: TGTGCCTCAATGGCGGACTCCTACAATGAGCAGTTCTTC

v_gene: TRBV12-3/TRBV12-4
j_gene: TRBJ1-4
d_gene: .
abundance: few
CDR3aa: CASSQPSKDEKLFF
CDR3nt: TGTGCCAGCAGCCAACCCAGTAAGGATGAAAAACTGTTTTTT

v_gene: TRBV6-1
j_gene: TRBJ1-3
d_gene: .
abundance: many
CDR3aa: CASSTHGSGNTIYF
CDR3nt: TGTGCCAGCAGCACACACGGCTCTGGAAACACCATATATTTT

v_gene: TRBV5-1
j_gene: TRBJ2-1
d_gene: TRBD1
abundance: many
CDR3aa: CASSLAGQGADNEQFF
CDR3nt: TGCGCCAGCAGCTTGGCGGGACAGGGGGCCGACAATGAGCAGTTCTTC

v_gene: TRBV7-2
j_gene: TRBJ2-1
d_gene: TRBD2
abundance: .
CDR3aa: CASSPRTSGTYNEPFF
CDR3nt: TGTGCCAGCAGCCCCCGGACTAGCGGGACCTACAATGAGCCGTTCTTC

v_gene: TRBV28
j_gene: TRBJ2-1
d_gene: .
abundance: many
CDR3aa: CASSFRVRNEQFF
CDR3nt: TGTGCCAGCAGTTTCCGGGTTCGCAATGAGCAGTTCTTC

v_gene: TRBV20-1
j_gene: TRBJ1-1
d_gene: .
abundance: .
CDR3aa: CSASPGPMNTEAFF
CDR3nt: TGCAGTGCTAGCCCGGGACCGATGAACACTGAAGCTTTCTTT

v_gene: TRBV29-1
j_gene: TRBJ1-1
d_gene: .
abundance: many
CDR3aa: CSVLGLRPEAFF
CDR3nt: TGCAGCGTTTTGGGACTACGCCCTGAAGCTTTCTTT

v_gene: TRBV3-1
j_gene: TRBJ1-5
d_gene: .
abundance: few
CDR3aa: CASSQGFNQPQHF
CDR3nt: TGTGCCAGCAGCCAGGGGTTCAATCAGCCCCAGCATTTT

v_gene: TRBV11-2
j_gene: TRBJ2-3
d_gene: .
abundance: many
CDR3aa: CASSLWGFGGSSDTQYF
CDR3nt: TGTGCCAGCAGCTTATGGGGTTTCGGGGGAAGCTCAGATACGCAGTATTTT

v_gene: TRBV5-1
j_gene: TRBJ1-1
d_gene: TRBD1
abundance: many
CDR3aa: CASSLSDRGGTEAFF
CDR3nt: TGCGCCAGCAGCTTGTCGGACAGGGGAGGGACTGAAGCTTTCTTT

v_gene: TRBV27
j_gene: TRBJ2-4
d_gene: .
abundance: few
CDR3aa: CASSLNSLGLLAKNIQYF
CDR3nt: TGTGCCAGCAGTTTAAATTCATTGGGCCTACTAGCCAAAAACATTCAGTACTTC

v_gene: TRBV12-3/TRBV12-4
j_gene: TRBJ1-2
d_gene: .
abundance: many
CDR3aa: CASSLSGTYSYGYTF
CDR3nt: TGTGCCAGCAGTTTAAGTGGGACATACTCCTATGGCTACACCTTC

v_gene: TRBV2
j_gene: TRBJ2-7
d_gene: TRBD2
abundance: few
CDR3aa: CASNGLAGNEQYF
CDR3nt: TGTGCCAGCAATGGTCTAGCGGGAAACGAGCAGTACTTC

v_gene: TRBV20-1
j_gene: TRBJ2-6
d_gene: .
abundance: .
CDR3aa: CSARILSSGANVLTF
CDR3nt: TGCAGTGCTAGGATCTTGAGCTCTGGGGCCAACGTCCTGACTTTC

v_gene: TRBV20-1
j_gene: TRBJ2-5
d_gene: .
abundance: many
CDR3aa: CSARGGIQETQYF
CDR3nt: TGCAGTGCTAGAGGGGGGATCCAAGAGACCCAGTACTTC

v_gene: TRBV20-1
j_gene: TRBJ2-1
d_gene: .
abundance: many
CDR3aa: CSARDYHLASDSSYNEQFF
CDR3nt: TGCAGTGCTAGAGACTACCACCTTGCTAGCGATAGCTCCTACAATGAGCAGTTCTTC

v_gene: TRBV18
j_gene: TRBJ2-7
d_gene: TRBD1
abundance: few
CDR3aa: CASSPTGVGEQYF
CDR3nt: TGTGCCAGCTCACCGACAGGGGTCGGGGAGCAGTACTTC

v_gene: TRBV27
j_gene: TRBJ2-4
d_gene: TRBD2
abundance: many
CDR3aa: CASSSGTSGRNIQYF
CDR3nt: TGTGCCAGCAGTTCTGGGACTAGCGGCCGAAACATTCAGTACTTC

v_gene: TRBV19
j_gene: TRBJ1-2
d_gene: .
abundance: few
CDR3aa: CASSILGAANYGYTF
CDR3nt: TGTGCCAGTAGTATCCTGGGCGCAGCTAACTATGGCTACACCTTC

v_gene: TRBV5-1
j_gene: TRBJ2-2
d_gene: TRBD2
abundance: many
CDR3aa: CASSLWLAGNTGELFF
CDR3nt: TGCGCCAGCAGCTTGTGGCTAGCGGGGAACACCGGGGAGCTGTTTTTT

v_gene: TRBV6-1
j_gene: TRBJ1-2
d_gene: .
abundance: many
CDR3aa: CASSTGLASYGYTF
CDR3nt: TGTGCCAGCAGTACAGGCTTGGCGTCCTATGGCTACACCTTC

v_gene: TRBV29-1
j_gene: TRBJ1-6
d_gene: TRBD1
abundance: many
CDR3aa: CSVRTGGTSPLHF
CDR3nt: TGCAGCGTTCGGACAGGGGGCACTTCACCCCTCCACTTT

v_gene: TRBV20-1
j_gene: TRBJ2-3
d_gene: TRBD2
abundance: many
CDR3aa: CSAILAGGPVSTGTQYF
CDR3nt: TGCAGTGCTATACTAGCGGGAGGGCCGGTATCGACGGGTACGCAGTATTTT

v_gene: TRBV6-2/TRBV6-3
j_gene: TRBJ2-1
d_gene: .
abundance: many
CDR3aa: CASRLAGTHSYNEQFF
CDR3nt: TGTGCCAGCAGGCTGGCCGGGACTCATAGCTACAATGAGCAGTTCTTC

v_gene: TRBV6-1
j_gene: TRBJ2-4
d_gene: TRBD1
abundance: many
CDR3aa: CASSARQGAFQYF
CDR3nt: TGTGCCAGCAGTGCCCGGCAGGGGGCCTTTCAGTACTTC

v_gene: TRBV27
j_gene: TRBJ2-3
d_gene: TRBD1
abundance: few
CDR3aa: CASSLFLGTARPDTQYF
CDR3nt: TGTGCCAGCAGTTTATTTTTAGGGACAGCCCGCCCGGATACGCAGTATTTT

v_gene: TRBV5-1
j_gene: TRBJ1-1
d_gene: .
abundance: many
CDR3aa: CASSLEGAGNTEAFF
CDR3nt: TGCGCCAGCAGCTTGGAAGGGGCCGGGAACACTGAAGCTTTCTTT